These T cell receptor beta chains were read from a single sample in a study of T cells in narcolepsy. Here immunoSEQ multiplex PCR was the method, and the copy in TCRdb shows in-frame clones only, minus some. Seen here are over 30,000 clones, around 90% observed once, and the top ten hold roughly 0.79%. The sample consisted of CD45RA- memory CD4+ T cells from PBMCs. The source of these receptors is a human donor with narcolepsy. Each CDR3 is given with its conserved first and last residue. D genes are given only for firm matches. Clone size is not always given. Where it is, it says once, few, many or a class for expanded clones.

J | V | size | D | CDR3 | DNA
TRBJ1-1 | TRBV5-6 | NA | TRBD1 | CASSRTGGNTEAFF | TGTGCCAGCAGCAGGACAGGGGGGAACACTGAAGCTTTCTTT
TRBJ2-7 | TRBV7-8 | NA | NA | CASSSRTLVTYEQYF | TGTGCCAGCAGCTCGAGGACGTTAGTCACCTACGAGCAGTACTTC
TRBJ2-7 | TRBV7-9 | once | TRBD1 | CASSSTGGEYEQYF | TGTGCCAGCAGCTCCACAGGGGGCGAATACGAGCAGTACTTC
TRBJ1-6 | TRBV7-2 | NA | NA | CASSLVGRGAKSPLHF | TGTGCCAGCAGCTTAGTGGGCAGGGGAGCCAAATCACCCCTCCACTTT
TRBJ2-5 | TRBV21-1 | NA | NA | CASTADGPETQYF | TGTGCCAGCACCGCGGACGGTCCGGAGACCCAGTACTTC
TRBJ2-5 | TRBV6-5 | once | NA | CASTGWRWRETQYF | TGTGCCAGCACTGGATGGAGGTGGAGAGAGACCCAGTACTTC
TRBJ1-1 | TRBV29-1 | NA | NA | CSVEPQGYTEAFF | TGCAGCGTAGAACCTCAGGGGTACACTGAAGCTTTCTTT
TRBJ2-2 | TRBV21-1 | NA | NA | CASSKRREDTGELFF | TGTGCCAGCAGCAAACGCAGGGAGGACACCGGGGAGCTGTTTTTT
TRBJ2-4 | TRBV6-6 | NA | TRBD2 | CASKSAGEAKNIQYF | TGTGCCAGCAAATCAGCGGGAGAAGCCAAAAACATTCAGTACTTC
TRBJ1-3 | TRBV5-1 | NA | NA | CASSLVPGDSGNTIYF | TGCGCCAGCAGCTTGGTACCGGGCGACTCTGGAAACACCATATATTTT
TRBJ1-1 | TRBV28 | NA | TRBD1 | CASSSRDRAEAFF | TGTGCCAGCAGTTCGCGGGACAGGGCTGAAGCTTTCTTT
TRBJ1-5 | TRBV28 | NA | NA | CASSPDGTNQPQHF | TGTGCCAGCAGTCCCGACGGAACCAATCAGCCCCAGCATTTT
TRBJ2-5 | TRBV5-1 | NA | TRBD1 | CASSRDRGGETQYF | TGCGCCAGCAGCAGGGACAGGGGAGGTGAGACCCAGTACTTC
TRBJ2-3 | TRBV9 | NA | NA | CASSVSLAADTQYF | TGTGCCAGCAGCGTCAGTCTAGCAGCAGATACGCAGTATTTT
TRBJ1-1 | TRBV12-5 | NA | NA | CASELNTEAFF | TGTGCTAGTGAATTGAACACTGAAGCTTTCTTT
TRBJ2-7 | TRBV2 | NA | NA | CASSGVGYGQYF | TGTGCCAGCAGTGGGGTCGGCTACGGGCAGTACTTC
TRBJ1-4 | TRBV5-3 | NA | NA | CARSTSDEKLFF | TGTGCCAGAAGCACATCGGATGAAAAACTGTTTTTT
TRBJ1-6 | TRBV6-1 | NA | TRBD1 | CATLRDSLGRGPLHF | TGTGCCACACTTCGGGACAGCTTGGGGCGGGGTCCCCTCCACTTT
TRBJ1-6 | TRBV6-5 | NA | NA | CASTGSGQGRSPLHF | TGTGCCAGCACGGGGTCCGGCCAAGGGAGATCACCCCTCCACTTT
TRBJ1-1 | TRBV5-1 | NA | NA | CASSLAGIEAFF | TGCGCCAGCAGCTTGGCCGGGATTGAAGCTTTCTTT
TRBJ1-1 | TRBV5-4 | NA | TRBD1 | CASTIQGQRNTEAFF | TGTGCCAGCACCATACAGGGGCAAAGGAACACTGAAGCTTTCTTT
TRBJ2-5 | TRBV7-3 | NA | TRBD1 | CASSQQGVETQYF | TGTGCCAGCAGCCAACAGGGGGTAGAGACCCAGTACTTC
TRBJ2-3 | TRBV7-9 | NA | NA | CASSLVAMSDTQYF | TGTGCCAGCAGCTTGGTGGCGATGTCAGATACGCAGTATTTT
TRBJ2-5 | TRBV27 | NA | TRBD1 | CASSLGTGTNF | TGTGCCAGCAGCCTCGGGACAGGAACTAACTTC
TRBJ2-7 | TRBV25-1 | few | NA | CASSAEYGGNEQYF | TGTGCCAGCAGCGCTGAATATGGGGGTAACGAGCAGTACTTC